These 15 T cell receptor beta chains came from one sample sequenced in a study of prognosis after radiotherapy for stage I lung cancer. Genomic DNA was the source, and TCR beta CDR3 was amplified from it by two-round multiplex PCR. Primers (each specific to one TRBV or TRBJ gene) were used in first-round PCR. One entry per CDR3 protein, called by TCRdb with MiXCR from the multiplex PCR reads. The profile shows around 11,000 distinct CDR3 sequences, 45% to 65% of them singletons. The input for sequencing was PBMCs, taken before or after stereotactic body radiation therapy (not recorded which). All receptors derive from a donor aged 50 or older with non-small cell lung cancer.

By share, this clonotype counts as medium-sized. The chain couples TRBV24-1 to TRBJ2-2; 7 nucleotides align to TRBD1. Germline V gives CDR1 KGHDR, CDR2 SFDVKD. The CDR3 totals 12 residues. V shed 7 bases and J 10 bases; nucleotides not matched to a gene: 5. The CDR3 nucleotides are TGTGCCACCAGAGACAGGGATGAGGAGCTGTTTTTT. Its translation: CATRDRDEELFF.

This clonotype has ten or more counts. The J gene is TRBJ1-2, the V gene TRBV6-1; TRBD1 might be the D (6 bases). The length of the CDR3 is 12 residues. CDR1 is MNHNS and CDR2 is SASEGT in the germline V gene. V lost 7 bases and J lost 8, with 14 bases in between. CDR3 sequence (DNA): TGTGCCAGCACCCCGGGGGGCGGCGGCTACACCTTC. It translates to CASTPGGGGYTF.

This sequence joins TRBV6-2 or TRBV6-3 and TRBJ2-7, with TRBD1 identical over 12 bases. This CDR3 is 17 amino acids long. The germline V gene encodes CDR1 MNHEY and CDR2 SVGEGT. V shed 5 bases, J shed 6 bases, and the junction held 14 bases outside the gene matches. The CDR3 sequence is CASSQYGTGGRTLEQYF. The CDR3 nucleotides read TGTGCCAGCAGTCAATATGGGACAGGGGGCAGAACTCTCGAGCAGTACTTC.

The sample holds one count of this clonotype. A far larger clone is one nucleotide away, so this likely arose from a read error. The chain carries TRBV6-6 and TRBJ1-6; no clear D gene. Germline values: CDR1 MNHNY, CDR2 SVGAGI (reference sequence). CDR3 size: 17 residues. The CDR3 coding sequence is TGTGCCAGCAGTTACTCAGATTGGCGACGGATGAATTCACCCCTCCAATTT. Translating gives CASSYSDWRRMNSPLQF.

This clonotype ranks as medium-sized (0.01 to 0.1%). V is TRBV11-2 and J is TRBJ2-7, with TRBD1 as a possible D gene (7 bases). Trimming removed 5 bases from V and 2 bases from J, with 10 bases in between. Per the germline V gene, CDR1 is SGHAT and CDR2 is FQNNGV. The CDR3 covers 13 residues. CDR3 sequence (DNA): TGTGCCAGCAGCGGGGGGACAGCCTACGAGCAGTACTTC. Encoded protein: CASSGGTAYEQYF.

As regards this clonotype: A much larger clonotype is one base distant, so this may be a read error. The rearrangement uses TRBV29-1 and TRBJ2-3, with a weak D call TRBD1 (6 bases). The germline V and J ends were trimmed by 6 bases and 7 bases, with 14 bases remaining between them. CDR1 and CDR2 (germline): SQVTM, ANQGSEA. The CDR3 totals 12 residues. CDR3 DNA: TGCAGCGTCACTATCGACAGGAATACGCAGTATTTT. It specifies CSVTIDRNTQYF.

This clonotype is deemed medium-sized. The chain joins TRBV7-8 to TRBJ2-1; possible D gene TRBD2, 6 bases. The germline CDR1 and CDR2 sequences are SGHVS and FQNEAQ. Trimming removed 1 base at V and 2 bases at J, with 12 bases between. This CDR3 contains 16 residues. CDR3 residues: CASSLGGDYTYNEQFF. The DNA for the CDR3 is TGTGCCAGCAGCTTAGGGGGGGATTATACCTACAATGAGCAGTTCTTC.

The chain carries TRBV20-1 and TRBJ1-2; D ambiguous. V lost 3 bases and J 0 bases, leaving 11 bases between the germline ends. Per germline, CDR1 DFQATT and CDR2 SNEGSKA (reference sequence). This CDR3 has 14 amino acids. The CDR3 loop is CSASPGPSNYGYTF. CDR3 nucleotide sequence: TGCAGTGCTAGTCCAGGTCCTTCTAACTATGGCTACACCTTC.

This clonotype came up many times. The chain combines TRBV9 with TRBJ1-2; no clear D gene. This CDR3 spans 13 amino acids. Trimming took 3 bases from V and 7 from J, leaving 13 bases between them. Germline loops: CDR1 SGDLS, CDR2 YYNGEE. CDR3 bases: TGTGCCAGCAGCGCGGGAGGTTCGGGTGGCTACACCTTC. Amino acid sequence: CASSAGGSGGYTF.

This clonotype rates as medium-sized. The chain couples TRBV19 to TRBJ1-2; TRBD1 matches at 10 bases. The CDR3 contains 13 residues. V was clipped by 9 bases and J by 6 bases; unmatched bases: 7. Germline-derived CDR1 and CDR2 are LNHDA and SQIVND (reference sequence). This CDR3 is CASAGQGPDGYTF. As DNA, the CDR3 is TGTGCCAGCGCGGGACAGGGGCCTGATGGCTACACCTTC. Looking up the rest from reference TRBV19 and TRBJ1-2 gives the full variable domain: DGGITQSPKYLFRKEGQNVTLSCEQNLNHDAMYWYRQDPGQGLRLIYYSQIVNDFQKGDIAEGYSVSREKKESFPLTVTSAQKNPTAFYLCASAGQGPDGYTFGSGTRLTVV.

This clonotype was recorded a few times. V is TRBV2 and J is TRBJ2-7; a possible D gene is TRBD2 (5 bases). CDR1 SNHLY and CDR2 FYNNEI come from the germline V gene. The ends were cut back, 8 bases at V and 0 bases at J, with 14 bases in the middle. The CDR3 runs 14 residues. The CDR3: CASRQRPSSYEQYF. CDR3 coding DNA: TGTGCCAGCCGGCAGCGGCCAAGCTCCTACGAGCAGTACTTC. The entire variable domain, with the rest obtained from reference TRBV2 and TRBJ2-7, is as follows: EPEVTQTPSHQVTQMGQEVILRCVPISNHLYFYWYRQILGQKVEFLVSFYNNEISEKSEIFDDQFSVERPDGSNFTLKIRSTKLEDSAMYFCASRQRPSSYEQYFGPGTRLTVT.

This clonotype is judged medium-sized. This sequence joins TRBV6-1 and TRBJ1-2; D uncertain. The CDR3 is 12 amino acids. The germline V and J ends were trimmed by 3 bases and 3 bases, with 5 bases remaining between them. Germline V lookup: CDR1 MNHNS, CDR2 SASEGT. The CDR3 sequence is CASSDSYYGYTF. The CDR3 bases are TGTGCCAGCAGTGACAGTTACTATGGCTACACCTTC.

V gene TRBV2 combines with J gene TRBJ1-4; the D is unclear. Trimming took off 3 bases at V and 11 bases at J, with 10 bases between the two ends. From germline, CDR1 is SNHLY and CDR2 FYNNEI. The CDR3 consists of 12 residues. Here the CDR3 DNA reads TGTGCCAGCAGTGATCTCGGTGGCAAACTGTTTTTT. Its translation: CASSDLGGKLFF.

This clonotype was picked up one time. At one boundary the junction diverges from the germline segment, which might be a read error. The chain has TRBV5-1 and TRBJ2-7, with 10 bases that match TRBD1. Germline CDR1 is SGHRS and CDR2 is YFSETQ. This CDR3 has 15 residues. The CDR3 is CASRLGQGISYEQYF. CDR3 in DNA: TGCGCCAGCAGACTGGGACAGGGGATATCCTACGAGCAATACTTC.

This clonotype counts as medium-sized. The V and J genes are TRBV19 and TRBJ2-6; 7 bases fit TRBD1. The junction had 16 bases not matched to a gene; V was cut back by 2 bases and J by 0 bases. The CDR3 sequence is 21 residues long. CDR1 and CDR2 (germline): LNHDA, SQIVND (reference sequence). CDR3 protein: CASSIYYYLTGLRSGANVLTF. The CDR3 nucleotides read TGTGCCAGTAGTATATACTACTATTTGACAGGGTTACGCTCTGGGGCCAACGTCCTGACTTTC.